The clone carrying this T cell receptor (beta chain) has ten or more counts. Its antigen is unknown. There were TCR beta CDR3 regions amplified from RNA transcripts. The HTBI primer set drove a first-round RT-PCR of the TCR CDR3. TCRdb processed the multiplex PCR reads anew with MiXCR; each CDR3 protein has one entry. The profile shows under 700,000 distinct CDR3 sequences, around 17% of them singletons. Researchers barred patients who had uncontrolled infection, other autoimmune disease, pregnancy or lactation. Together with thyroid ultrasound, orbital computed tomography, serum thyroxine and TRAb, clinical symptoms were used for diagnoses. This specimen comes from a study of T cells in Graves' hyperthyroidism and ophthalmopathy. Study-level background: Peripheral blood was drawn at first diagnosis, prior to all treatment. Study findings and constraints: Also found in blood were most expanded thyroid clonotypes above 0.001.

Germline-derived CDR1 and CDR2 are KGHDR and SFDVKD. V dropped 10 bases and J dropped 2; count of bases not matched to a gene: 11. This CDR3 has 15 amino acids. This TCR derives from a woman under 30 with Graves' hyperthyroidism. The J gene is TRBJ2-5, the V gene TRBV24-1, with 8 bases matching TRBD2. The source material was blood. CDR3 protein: CATGELAARQETQYF. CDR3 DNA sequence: TGTGCCACGGGGGAACTAGCGGCTAGACAAGAGACCCAGTACTTC.